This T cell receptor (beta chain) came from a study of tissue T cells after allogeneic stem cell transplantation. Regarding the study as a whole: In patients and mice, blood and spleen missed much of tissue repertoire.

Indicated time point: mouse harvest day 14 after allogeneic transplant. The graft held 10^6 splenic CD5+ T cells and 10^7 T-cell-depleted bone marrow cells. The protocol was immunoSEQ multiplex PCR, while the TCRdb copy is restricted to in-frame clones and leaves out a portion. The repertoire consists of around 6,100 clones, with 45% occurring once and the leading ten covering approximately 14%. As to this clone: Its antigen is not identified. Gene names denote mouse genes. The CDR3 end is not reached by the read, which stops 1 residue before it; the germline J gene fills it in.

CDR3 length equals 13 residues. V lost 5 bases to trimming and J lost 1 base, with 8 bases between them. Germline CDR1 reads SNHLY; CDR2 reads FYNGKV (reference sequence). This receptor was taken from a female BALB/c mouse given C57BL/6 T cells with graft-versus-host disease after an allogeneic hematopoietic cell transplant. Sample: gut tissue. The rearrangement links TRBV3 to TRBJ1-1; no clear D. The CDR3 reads CASSPQRNTEVFF. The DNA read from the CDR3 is TGTGCCAGCAGCCCTCAGCGAAACACAGAAGTCTTC.